These 30 T cell receptor beta chains originate from one sample sequenced in a study of blood T cell repertoires in COVID-19. Some clones are missing from TCRdb's copy, which holds only in-frame ones; the method was immunoSEQ multiplex PCR. The data show 200,000 to 250,000 clones, with 80% to 85% seen just once and approximately 7.6% held by the top ten. Sequencing was carried out using peripheral blood. These receptors were taken from a woman of 80 years or more with COVID-19, enrolled during active disease.

CDR3 nucleotides: TGTGCCAGCAGTTGGCGGACCGATAGCGGGAGTAAGGAGACCCAGTACTTC. As protein: CASSWRTDSGSKETQYF. This chain uses TRBV6-2 or TRBV6-3 with TRBJ2-5; 9 bases fit TRBD2. The V gene's germline CDR1 is MNHEY and CDR2 SVGEGT. There are 17 residues in the CDR3. V was pared by 4 bases and J by 5 bases, with 14 bases of the junction left unmatched.

The chain recombines TRBV6-1 with TRBJ1-2, with D tentatively TRBD1 (5 bases). V lost 0 bases and J lost 2, with 10 bases in between. The CDR3 loop spans 15 amino acids. Germline V gene lookup returns CDR1 MNHNS and CDR2 SASEGT. As DNA, the CDR3 is TGTGCCAGCAGTGAAGCAGGGAGGGGAAACTATGGCTACACCTTC. Translating it yields CASSEAGRGNYGYTF.

The chain links TRBV6-5 to TRBJ2-3; 7 bases fit TRBD2. J was trimmed by 8 bases and V by 5 bases; bases with no gene match: 13. This CDR3 has 15 residues. Germline-derived CDR1 and CDR2 are MNHEY and SVGAGI. CDR3 loop: CASSQPGTISGTQYF. CDR3 in DNA: TGTGCCAGCAGTCAACCCGGGACTATCTCGGGTACGCAGTATTTT.

This rearrangement joins TRBV5-1 to TRBJ2-5, with 7 bases identical to TRBD1. After removal of 4 bases from V and 0 bases from J, the junction contained 3 bases not matched to a gene. CDR3 length: 14 amino acids. CDR1 and CDR2 from the germline V gene are SGHRS and YFSETQ. CDR3 protein: CASSPGQYQETQYF. CDR3 nucleotide sequence: TGCGCCAGCAGCCCGGGACAGTACCAAGAGACCCAGTACTTC.

The CDR3 coding sequence is TGTGCCAGCTCACGACTAAGCTCCTACAATGAGCAGTTCTTC. Translated: CASSRLSSYNEQFF. V gene TRBV18 combines with J gene TRBJ2-1; D might be TRBD2 (5 bases). Germline CDR1 reads KGHSH; CDR2 reads LQKENI. Trimming removed 4 bases at V and 0 bases at J, with 7 bases between. There are 14 residues in the CDR3.

V is TRBV28 and J is TRBJ2-2; 7 positions match TRBD1. Trimming removed 2 bases from V and 2 bases from J; junction bases left unmatched: 14. The CDR3 is 19 amino acids. From germline, CDR1 is MDHEN and CDR2 SYDVKM. The CDR3 nucleotides read TGTGCCAGCAGTTTAGGAAGGGGTAGGGGGCTCTTCAACACCGGGGAGCTGTTTTTT. Translating gives CASSLGRGRGLFNTGELFF.

This sequence joins TRBV7-2 and TRBJ1-4, with TRBD1 identical over 8 bases. Germline V gene sequence: CDR1 SGHTA, CDR2 FQGNSA. With 5 bases clipped from V and 8 bases from J, the junction kept 10 bases outside the gene matches. The length of the CDR3 is 15 residues. CDR3 residues: CASSQRQGIWEKLFF. For the CDR3, the DNA is TGTGCCAGCAGCCAGAGACAGGGGATTTGGGAAAAACTGTTTTTT.

The genes are TRBV7-9 and TRBJ2-2; no definite D call. Germline CDR1 SEHNR, CDR2 FQNEAQ (reference sequence). The V end lost 5 bases, the J end lost 2 bases, and 18 bases lay between the germline ends. The CDR3 contains 17 residues. CDR3 DNA: TGTGCCAGCAGCAGAGCTATCGGAGAAACAAACACCGGGGAGCTGTTTTTT. Protein sequence: CASSRAIGETNTGELFF.

The J gene is TRBJ1-5, the V gene TRBV24-1; no reliable D call. Per the germline V gene, CDR1 is KGHDR and CDR2 is SFDVKD. Between the trimmed V and J ends, which lost 9 bases and 4 bases, there was a span of 21 bases. The CDR3 spans 16 residues. As DNA, the CDR3 is TGTGCCACCGGGCGGGGTGGGAGTCTGGGTAATCAGCCCCAGCATTTT. It translates to CATGRGGSLGNQPQHF.

The chain carries TRBV28 and TRBJ1-6; 7 bases map to TRBD1. J lost 11 bases, V lost 4 bases, and 8 bases had no gene match. Germline assignment: CDR1 MDHEN and CDR2 SYDVKM. The CDR3 length is 14 residues. CDR3 in amino acids: CASSSGQAAPPLHF. CDR3 nucleotides: TGTGCCAGCAGTTCCGGACAGGCCGCTCCACCCCTCCACTTT.

The chain is built from TRBV4-1 and TRBJ2-2; tentative D call: TRBD1 (7 bases). Germline values: CDR1 MGHRA, CDR2 YSYEKL. Trimming pared 1 base from V and 0 bases from J, leaving 12 bases between. The CDR3 has 17 residues. The CDR3, as DNA: TGCGCCAGCAGCCAAGCCCAGGGGGGAGCGAACACCGGGGAGCTGTTTTTT. Encoded protein: CASSQAQGGANTGELFF.

V is TRBV7-9 and J is TRBJ1-6; perhaps TRBD1 as D (5 bases). Trimming stripped 5 bases from V and 1 base from J, with 9 bases between. The germline V gene has CDR1 SEHNR and CDR2 FQNEAQ (reference sequence). This CDR3 region has 15 residues. In DNA form, the CDR3 reads TGTGCCAGCAGCCCAGGGTCTTCCTATAATTCACCCCTCCACTTT. It encodes CASSPGSSYNSPLHF.

The gene calls are TRBV20-1 and TRBJ2-7; D gene ambiguous. V was pared by 3 bases and J by 0 bases, with 12 bases between. The CDR3 is made up of 14 amino acids. Germline V gene sequence: CDR1 DFQATT, CDR2 SNEGSKA (reference sequence). Here the CDR3 DNA reads TGCAGTGCTAGTTTACCCACAGACTCCTACGAGCAGTACTTC. Translation gives CSASLPTDSYEQYF.

The chain links TRBV3-1 (or the pseudogene TRBV3-2) to TRBJ2-1; 9 bases fit TRBD2. CDR1 is LGHDT and CDR2 is YNNKEL in the germline V gene (reference sequence). The ends lost 4 bases at V and 3 bases at J; junction bases unmatched: 4. The CDR3 spans 15 residues. This CDR3 is CASSRSSGVYNEQFF. The DNA of the CDR3 is TGTGCCAGCAGCCGCTCTAGCGGGGTCTACAATGAGCAGTTCTTC.

The genes are TRBV7-3 and TRBJ2-1, with 10 bases matching TRBD2. Trimming at V came to 0 bases and at J to 7 bases, leaving 6 bases not matched to a gene. The length of the CDR3 is 16 residues. The germline CDR1 and CDR2 sequences are SGHTA and FQGTGA. Here the CDR3 DNA reads TGTGCCAGCAGCTTAACAAGGACTAGCGGAGCTAATGAGCAGTTCTTC. It encodes CASSLTRTSGANEQFF.

This clone appeared a single time. The chain joins TRBV25-1 to TRBJ1-2; D gene uncertain. Germline V lookup: CDR1 MGHDK, CDR2 SYGVNS. This CDR3 region has 12 residues. V lost 3 bases to trimming and J lost 8 bases, with 10 bases between them. The CDR3, as DNA: TGTGCCAGCAGTGACCGTGGAGAAGGCTACACCTTC. Translating gives CASSDRGEGYTF.

V is TRBV3-1 (or the pseudogene TRBV3-2) and J is TRBJ2-7, with D tentatively TRBD1 (6 bases). Trimming pared 1 base from V and 7 bases from J, leaving 11 bases between. The CDR3 length is 13 residues. Germline V gene sequence: CDR1 LGHDT, CDR2 YNNKEL (reference sequence). The CDR3 is CASSQVGRGEQYF. The CDR3 coding sequence is TGTGCCAGCAGCCAAGTGGGCAGGGGAGAGCAGTACTTC.

The V gene is TRBV15, the J gene TRBJ2-5; D is possibly TRBD2 (7 bases). In germline, CDR1 is LNHNV, CDR2 YYDKDF (reference sequence). This CDR3 comprises 17 residues. V shed 1 base and J shed 2 bases, with 17 bases lying between them. The CDR3 is CATSRGRGAGHQETQYF. For the CDR3, the DNA is TGTGCCACCAGCAGAGGCCGGGGGGCGGGCCATCAAGAGACCCAGTACTTC.

This rearrangement joins TRBV28 to TRBJ2-3; 7 nucleotides agree with TRBD2. Unmatched junction bases numbered 10, after V lost 7 bases and J lost 6 bases. Per germline, CDR1 MDHEN and CDR2 SYDVKM. The CDR3 covers 14 residues. In DNA, the CDR3 is TGTGCCAGCACTCAGGGAGGGGTGATGGATACGCAGTATTTT. Its protein is CASTQGGVMDTQYF.

This clone was counted once. The chain employs TRBV5-6 and TRBJ1-5, with unresolved D. Germline lookup yields CDR1 SGHDT and CDR2 YYEEEE. V lost 6 bases and J 6 bases, leaving 13 bases between the germline ends. The CDR3 contains 13 residues. In DNA, the CDR3 is TGTGCCAGCACTCTCGGGGTCGGTCAGCCCCAGCATTTT. It codes for CASTLGVGQPQHF.

The gene calls are TRBV6-2 or TRBV6-3 and TRBJ1-5; the match to TRBD1 covers 8 bases. After removal of 5 bases from V and 6 bases from J, the junction contained 9 bases not matched to a gene. Germline CDR1 and CDR2: MNHEY and SVGEGT. The CDR3 length is 15 residues. Written as DNA, the CDR3 is TGTGCCAGCAGTGGACAGGGTGGGAGCGTTCAGCCCCAGCATTTT. This sequence encodes CASSGQGGSVQPQHF.

On this clone: At one boundary the junction diverges from the germline segment, which might be a read error. Here the CDR3 DNA reads TGTGCCAGCAGTCCCGGACCAGCGGGAAGCTTGGTCTTC. It translates to CASSPGPAGSLVF. The chain is built from TRBV28 and TRBJ2-1; TRBD2 aligns across 7 bases. Per germline, CDR1 MDHEN and CDR2 SYDVKM. This CDR3 contains 13 residues.

This chain uses TRBV7-9 with TRBJ2-1, with 7 bases identical to TRBD1. This CDR3 comprises 14 residues. Trimming removed 5 bases from V and 14 bases from J; junction bases left unmatched: 15. Germline values: CDR1 SEHNR, CDR2 FQNEAQ (reference sequence). CDR3 nucleotides: TGTGCCAGCAGCGTCCAAGGGGACAGCCTATTTAAGTTCTTC. Protein sequence: CASSVQGDSLFKFF.

The chain has TRBV28 and TRBJ1-4; 10 nucleotides agree with TRBD1. The CDR3 has 15 residues. V lost 5 bases, J lost 10 bases, and 10 bases stayed unmatched. Germline CDR1 and CDR2: MDHEN and SYDVKM. DNA for the CDR3: TGTGCCAGCAGTACGACAGGGGGCGGGATTGGAAAACTGTTTTTT. Its protein is CASSTTGGGIGKLFF.

V usage is TRBV5-1 and J usage is TRBJ2-1; 9 bases map to TRBD2. Germline V gives CDR1 SGHRS, CDR2 YFSETQ. V shed 1 base and J 1 base; nucleotides not matched to a gene: 9. The CDR3 sequence is 18 residues long. CDR3 DNA sequence: TGCGCCAGCAGCTTGTGGGGCGGGAGGGCCTCATCCTACAATGAGCAGTTCTTC. Protein: CASSLWGGRASSYNEQFF.

The V call is TRBV20-1, the J call TRBJ2-1, with D possibly matching TRBD2 (6 bases). The CDR3 runs to 11 residues. Germline CDR1 DFQATT, CDR2 SNEGSKA (reference sequence). The V end lost 4 bases, the J end lost 12 bases, and 13 bases lay between the germline ends. The CDR3 protein is CSANHLGGQFF. DNA for the CDR3: TGCAGTGCTAATCACCTCGGGGGGCAGTTCTTC.

The rearrangement uses TRBV15 and TRBJ2-5, with 7 bases aligning to TRBD1. Unmatched junction bases numbered 2, after V lost 3 bases and J lost 1 base. Germline CDR1 reads LNHNV; CDR2 reads YYDKDF (reference sequence). The CDR3 extends over 14 amino acids. As DNA, the CDR3 is TGTGCCACCAGCAGGGGACAGAGCCAAGAGACCCAGTACTTC. This encodes CATSRGQSQETQYF. The full variable domain, its missing parts supplied by reference TRBV15 and TRBJ2-5, is DAMVIQNPRYQVTQFGKPVTLSCSQTLNHNVMYWYQQKSSQAPKLLFHYYDKDFNNEADTPDNFQSRRPNTSFCFLDIRSPGLGDTAMYLCATSRGQSQETQYFGPGTRLLVL.

The table lists this clone with a few counts. The rearrangement uses TRBV28 and TRBJ2-6; 7 nucleotides line up with TRBD1. V was pared by 4 bases and J by 2 bases, with 5 bases of the junction left unmatched. CDR3 length equals 16 residues. Germline V gene lookup returns CDR1 MDHEN and CDR2 SYDVKM. The CDR3, as DNA: TGTGCCAGCAGTTCTCCCGGGACAGCTGGGGCCAACGTCCTGACTTTC. Translation gives CASSSPGTAGANVLTF.

V and J are TRBV7-2 and TRBJ1-1; TRBD1 is a possible D gene (5 bases). The CDR3 is 14 amino acids. The germline gives CDR1 SGHTA, CDR2 FQGNSA. V lost 0 bases and J lost 4, with 9 bases in between. CDR3 region: CASSLAAGFTEAFF. Here the CDR3 DNA reads TGTGCCAGCAGCTTAGCGGCAGGGTTCACTGAAGCTTTCTTT.

The chain uses TRBV19 and TRBJ2-1; TRBD2 aligns across 13 bases. The trim removed 5 bases at V and 3 bases at J, leaving 4 bases unmatched. The CDR3 length is 16 residues. Germline CDR1 is LNHDA and CDR2 is SQIVND (reference sequence). CDR3 amino acids: CASSGLAGVVYNEQFF. CDR3 DNA: TGTGCCAGTAGTGGACTAGCGGGAGTGGTCTACAATGAGCAGTTCTTC.